This T cell receptor (beta chain) was recovered during a study of T cell responses to AZD1222 COVID-19 vaccine. The length of the CDR3 is 13 residues. V dropped 0 bases and J dropped 2 bases, with 3 bases sitting between them. CDR1 and CDR2 (germline): LNHNV, YYDKDF (reference sequence). Points on this clone: The antigen is not known.

Clones were sequenced by immunoSEQ multiplex PCR, and TCRdb holds only the in-frame ones, with some missing. The top ten clones hold under 2% of a sample with some 130,000 clones, roughly 90% of them seen once. Study observations and caveats: Among spike-specific TCRs, nearly half reportedly target unmutated variant regions. Clonal diversity was possibly underestimated; the donors were predominantly white British and more often female.

The starting material was peripheral blood, obtained on day 0 of AZD1222 vaccination. This chain joins TRBV15 and TRBJ2-3; unclear D gene. The source is an adult in good health. CDR3 loop: CATSRDVTDTQYF. The DNA of the CDR3 is TGTGCCACCAGCAGAGACGTCACAGATACGCAGTATTTT.